The T cell receptor (beta chain) described here comes from a study of post-analysis software for immune sequencing data. Overall study: Relapsing-remitting, secondary progressive and progressive-relapsing courses of multiple sclerosis were included. Study-level findings and limits: Comparison with controls showed significantly lower normalized Chao1 diversity in multiple sclerosis patients. The F measure placed samples prepared in the same batch into strongly shared clusters. With TRBV5-6, TRBV5-1 and TRBV20-1 included, about five TRBV segments were more frequent in patients than in controls.

Note on this clonotype: Its antigen is not identified.

Each TCR beta cDNA library carried unique molecular identifiers. T cells numbering about 1 to 10 million gave rise to about 540,000 cDNA molecules. TCRdb processed the PCR reads anew with MiXCR; each CDR3 protein has one entry. The sample yields 750,000 to 900,000 distinct CDR3 sequences, 46% seen once. V was pared by 0 bases and J by 7 bases, with 16 bases between. CDR3 length equals 16 residues. The germline gives CDR1 LNHNV, CDR2 YYDKDF (reference sequence). V and J are TRBV15 and TRBJ2-1; TRBD1 is a possible D gene (6 bases). Sequencing used blood. The source is a girl aged 5-17 years with multiple sclerosis. CDR3 in amino acids: CATSRDRGSGLNEQFF. The DNA of the CDR3 is TGTGCCACCAGCAGAGACAGGGGATCGGGGCTGAATGAGCAGTTCTTC.